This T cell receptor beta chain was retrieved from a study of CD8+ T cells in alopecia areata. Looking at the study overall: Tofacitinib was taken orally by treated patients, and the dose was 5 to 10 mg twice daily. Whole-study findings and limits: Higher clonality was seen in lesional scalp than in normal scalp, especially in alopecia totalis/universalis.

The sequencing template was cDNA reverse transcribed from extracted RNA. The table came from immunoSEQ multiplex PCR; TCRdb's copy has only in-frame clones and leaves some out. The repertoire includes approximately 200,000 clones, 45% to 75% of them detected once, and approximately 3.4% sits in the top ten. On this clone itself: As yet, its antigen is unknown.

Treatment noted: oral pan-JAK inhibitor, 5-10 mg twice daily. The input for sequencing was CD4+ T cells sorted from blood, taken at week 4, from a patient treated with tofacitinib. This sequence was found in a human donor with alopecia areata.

The CDR3: CASSQEGPGRGYTF. CDR3 sequence (DNA): TGTGCCAGCAGCCAGGAGGGTCCGGGAAGGGGCTACACCTTC. V gene TRBV7-8 combines with J gene TRBJ1-2, with no clear D. Germline lookup yields CDR1 SGHVS and CDR2 FQNEAQ. V shed 5 bases and J shed 8 bases, with 18 bases lying between them. The CDR3 contains 14 residues.